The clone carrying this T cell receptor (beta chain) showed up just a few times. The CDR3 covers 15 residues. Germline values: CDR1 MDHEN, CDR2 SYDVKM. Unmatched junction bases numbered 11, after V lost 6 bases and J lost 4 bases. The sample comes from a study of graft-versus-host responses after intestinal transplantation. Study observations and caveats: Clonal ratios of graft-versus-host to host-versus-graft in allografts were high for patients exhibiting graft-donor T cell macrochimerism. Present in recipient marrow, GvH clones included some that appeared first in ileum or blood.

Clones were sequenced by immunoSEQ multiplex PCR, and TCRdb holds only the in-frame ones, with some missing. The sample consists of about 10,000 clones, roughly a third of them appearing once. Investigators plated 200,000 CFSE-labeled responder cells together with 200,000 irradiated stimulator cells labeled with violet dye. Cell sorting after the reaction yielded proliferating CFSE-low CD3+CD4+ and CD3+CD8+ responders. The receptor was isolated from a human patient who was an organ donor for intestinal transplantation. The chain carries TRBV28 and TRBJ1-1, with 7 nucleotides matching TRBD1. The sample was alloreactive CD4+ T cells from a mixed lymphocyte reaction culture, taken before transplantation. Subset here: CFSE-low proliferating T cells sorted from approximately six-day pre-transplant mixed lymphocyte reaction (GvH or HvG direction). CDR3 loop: CASSRSGGAVTEAFF. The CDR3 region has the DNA TGTGCCAGCAGCCGATCAGGGGGAGCGGTCACTGAAGCTTTCTTT.